These T cell receptor beta chains were read from a single sample in a study of technical replicates of blood from several donors. TCRdb's table, derived via immunoSEQ multiplex PCR, lists solely in-frame clones and lacks some. The sample contains some 87,000 clones, around 96% of which appear only once. Material for sequencing was T cells isolated from PBMCs. These receptors originate from a human donor in good health. Each CDR3 is given without its conserved first and last residue.

V gene	J gene	CDR3 protein
TRBV11-2	TRBJ1-3	ASSSDPGIGNTIY
TRBV6-6	TRBJ2-1	ASSYTTSGYNEQF
TRBV6-5	TRBJ2-1	ASGIDNSYNEQF
TRBV9	TRBJ2-7	ASSAHHMSEQY
TRBV28	TRBJ1-2	ASSLPTPYGYT
TRBV2	TRBJ2-7	ASIISGEQY
TRBV6-5	TRBJ2-2	ASTPLLAGVGELF
TRBV30	TRBJ1-2	AWFGGYGYT
TRBV7-9	TRBJ2-7	ASSPSPGTGQYEQY
TRBV19	TRBJ2-7	ASSMGGAVGYEQY
TRBV6-5	TRBJ1-4	ASSYHRLNEKLF
TRBV6-5	TRBJ2-5	ASSYSAGEETQY
TRBV7-2	TRBJ1-1	ASSLASRVNTEAF
TRBV30	TRBJ2-3	AWSVGSRTDTQY
TRBV6-1	TRBJ2-7	ASTHWGGSSYEQY
TRBV30	TRBJ2-1	AWTGVAGDSYNEQF